One sample yielded the 11 T cell receptor beta chains listed below, sequenced in a study of T cell responses to AZD1222 COVID-19 vaccine. The assay was immunoSEQ multiplex PCR, and TCRdb's table has in-frame clones only and misses some. The sample consists of under 150,000 clones, around 94% of them appearing once. The sample here was peripheral blood, taken 28 days after the second AZD1222 dose. Source of these receptors: an adult who received the AZD1222 COVID-19 vaccine.

This clone was detected only once. The V and J genes are TRBV5-1 and TRBJ2-1; no clear D. Trimming stripped 4 bases from V and 8 bases from J, with 13 bases between. This CDR3 contains 13 residues. Germline V gene data show CDR1 as SGHRS and CDR2 as YFSETQ. The CDR3 nucleotides read TGCGCCAGCAGCCCGGGCCCGAGCGATGAGCAGTTCTTC. Translation: CASSPGPSDEQFF.

This chain uses TRBV27 with TRBJ1-3; D not certain. Germline V CDR1 and CDR2: MNHEY, SMNVEV (reference sequence). The CDR3 sequence is 15 residues long. Trimming shortened V by 4 bases and J by 0 bases, and 10 bases separated the two germline ends. The CDR3 nucleotides are TGTGCCAGCAGTTCCGACTTCGGCTCTGGAAACACCATATATTTT. It codes for CASSSDFGSGNTIYF.

The V and J genes are TRBV4-3 and TRBJ1-1, with 7 bases matching TRBD1. This CDR3 spans 13 amino acids. The germline CDR1 and CDR2 sequences are LGHNA and YSLEER. The V segment lost 4 bases and the J segment 5 bases; nucleotides outside the gene matches: 4. Here the CDR3 reads CASSLQQGTEAFF. The CDR3 DNA is TGCGCCAGCAGCCTCCAACAGGGGACTGAAGCTTTCTTT.

This chain links TRBV5-6 with TRBJ2-3; maybe TRBD2 (5 bases). CDR1 is SGHDT and CDR2 is YYEEEE in the germline V gene. The length of the CDR3 is 14 residues. The germline V and J ends were trimmed by 0 bases and 2 bases, with 7 bases remaining between them. CDR3 nucleotide sequence: TGTGCCAGCAGCTTGGCACTAGTCACAGATACGCAGTATTTT. This translates into CASSLALVTDTQYF.

V usage is TRBV28 and J usage is TRBJ1-2, with D unclear. Germline values: CDR1 MDHEN, CDR2 SYDVKM. The CDR3 totals 16 residues. Trimming cost V 2 bases and J 3 bases, with 16 bases left between them. DNA for the CDR3: TGTGCCAGCAGTTTAGGGTCGTGGCAGGACCACTATGGCTACACCTTC. This encodes CASSLGSWQDHYGYTF.

This clone was picked up one time. The rearrangement links TRBV9 to TRBJ2-2; TRBD2 agrees at 9 bases. This CDR3 is built from 17 residues. Germline V gene data show CDR1 as SGDLS and CDR2 as YYNGEE. With V trimmed by 0 bases and J by 3 bases, 6 bases remained unmatched. The CDR3 loop reads CASSVVPSGVYTGELFF. CDR3 coding DNA: TGTGCCAGCAGCGTAGTCCCTAGCGGGGTTTACACCGGGGAGCTGTTTTTT. Filled out from reference TRBV9 and TRBJ2-2, the complete variable domain reads DSGVTQTPKHLITATGQRVTLRCSPRSGDLSVYWYQQSLDQGLQFLIQYYNGEERAKGNILERFSAQQFPDLHSELNLSSLELGDSALYFCASSVVPSGVYTGELFFGEGSRLTVL.

J is TRBJ1-4 and V is TRBV6-1; D perhaps matches TRBD1 (5 bases). Trimming pared 2 bases from V and 5 bases from J, leaving 15 bases between. Germline CDR1 MNHNS, CDR2 SASEGT. The CDR3 runs to 16 residues. CDR3 protein: CASSETRGPVNEKLFF. Written as DNA, the CDR3 is TGTGCCAGCAGTGAAACTAGGGGACCGGTAAATGAAAAACTGTTTTTT.

J is TRBJ2-1 and V is TRBV9; 13 bases fit TRBD2. Germline CDR1 is SGDLS and CDR2 is YYNGEE. The V gene end was trimmed by 4 bases and the J gene end by 10 bases; junction bases not matched to a gene: 5. This CDR3 is built from 14 residues. The CDR3 DNA follows: TGTGCCAGCAGCCCGGGGGGACTAGCGGGAGAGCAGTTCTTC. As protein: CASSPGGLAGEQFF.

The V and J genes are TRBV2 and TRBJ2-2; D is undetermined. Germline V gene data show CDR1 as SNHLY and CDR2 as FYNNEI. CDR3 length: 16 amino acids. The V and J ends lost 2 bases and 1 base respectively, with 11 bases between them. Written as DNA, the CDR3 is TGTGCCAGCAGTGAAAGGTCCTCCAGGAACACCGGGGAGCTGTTTTTT. Protein: CASSERSSRNTGELFF.

The rearrangement links TRBV7-9 to TRBJ1-2; maybe TRBD1 (5 bases). CDR3 length: 13 amino acids. Trimming removed 5 bases at V and 9 bases at J, with 16 bases between. The germline V gene encodes CDR1 SEHNR and CDR2 FQNEAQ (reference sequence). CDR3 residues: CASSQSGGDRYTF. Here the CDR3 DNA reads TGTGCCAGCAGCCAAAGTGGGGGGGACCGCTACACCTTC. The whole variable domain, filled in from reference TRBV7-9 and TRBJ1-2, reads DTGVSQNPRHKITKRGQNVTFRCDPISEHNRLYWYRQTLGQGPEFLTYFQNEAQLEKSRLLSDRFSAERPKGSFSTLEIQRTEQGDSAMYLCASSQSGGDRYTFGSGTRLTVV.

This chain joins TRBV28 and TRBJ1-1; D is undetermined. Trimming stripped 6 bases from V and 7 bases from J, with 15 bases between. The CDR3 is 13 amino acids. Looked up from germline, CDR1 is MDHEN and CDR2 is SYDVKM. CDR3 in DNA: TGTGCCAGCAGCCGAAGGCGGGAAATTGAAGCTTTCTTT. This gives the protein CASSRRREIEAFF.